These 18 T cell receptor beta chains were all obtained from the same sample, sequenced in a study of blood T cells in healthy people across ages (dated by TCRdb to the mid-2010s). Library creation used 5' RACE. The reads were generated on an Illumina HiSeq 2500. A second PCR of about 7 to 12 cycles was run with a J-beta primer mix and a sample-barcoded 5' primer. TCRdb handled the public reads itself, with Q25 trimming in fastp and clone calling in MiXCR, and kept productive beta chains. Every CDR3 protein is listed once, alongside the most common genes and DNA of its rows. Present in this sample are hundreds of thousands of distinct CDR3 sequences, approximately 25% of which were seen just once. The top ten constitute more than 8% of the sample. Another study also made use of these data, one on T cells of mothers and their children.

The sequencing sample was made of blood. Source of these receptors: a boy aged 10-17 years in good health.

This chain links TRBV4-2 with TRBJ2-1; perhaps TRBD2 as D (5 bases). The end of the DNA is better explained by TRBJ2-5, so the J call may be wrong. CDR1 and CDR2 from the germline V gene are LGHNA and YNFKEQ. This CDR3 is built from 13 residues. Here the CDR3 reads CASSQGGDETQYF. As DNA, the CDR3 is TGTGCCAGCAGCCAAGGGGGAGACGAGACCCAGTACTTC.

This chain connects TRBV20-1 to TRBJ2-1; 7 bases map to TRBD2. The J segment lost 9 bases and the V segment lost 1 base, leaving 12 bases of the junction unmatched. Per the germline V gene, CDR1 is DFQATT and CDR2 is SNEGSKA (reference sequence). The CDR3 runs to 15 residues. The CDR3, as DNA: TGCAGTGCTAGAGTGTGGGAGGGCCGGGATAGTGAGCAGTTCTTC. It yields the protein CSARVWEGRDSEQFF.

This clonotype appeared a few times. This chain links TRBV6-2 or TRBV6-3 with TRBJ1-2, with 9 bases identical to TRBD1. The CDR3 is 15 amino acids. In germline, CDR1 is MNHEY, CDR2 SVGEGT. V shed 6 bases and J 4 bases; nucleotides not matched to a gene: 9. The CDR3 sequence: CASRKGQGSSYGYTF. The DNA for the CDR3 is TGTGCCAGCAGAAAGGGACAGGGTTCCAGCTATGGCTACACCTTC.

This chain joins TRBV12-3 or TRBV12-4 and TRBJ2-3; D is unresolved. This CDR3 spans 14 amino acids. V was pared by 1 base and J by 2 bases, with 7 bases between. CDR3 protein: CASSLDTDTDTQYF. In nucleotides, the CDR3 is TGTGCCAGCAGTTTAGACACCGACACAGATACGCAGTATTTT.

Ten or more counts support this clonotype. The V and J genes are TRBV29-1 and TRBJ1-4, with D perhaps TRBD1 (6 bases). The CDR3 runs to 12 residues. V gave up 7 bases and J gave up 4 bases, with 10 bases separating them. Germline CDR1 and CDR2: SQVTM and ANQGSEA. The CDR3 protein is CSAGDINEKLFF. CDR3 in DNA: TGCAGCGCCGGGGACATTAATGAAAAACTGTTTTTT.

This clonotype was seen a few times. V usage is TRBV19 and J usage is TRBJ2-5; TRBD1 agrees at 7 bases. This CDR3 region has 15 residues. Trimming removed 9 bases from V and 1 base from J; junction bases left unmatched: 11. Germline assignment: CDR1 LNHDA and CDR2 SQIVND (reference sequence). CDR3 residues: CASAVRQGPQETQYF. In DNA, the CDR3 is TGTGCCAGCGCAGTACGACAGGGCCCCCAAGAGACCCAGTACTTC.

There are a few counts of this clonotype. This chain joins TRBV7-2 and TRBJ2-5; possibly TRBD2 for D (6 bases). The J call is doubtful: the DNA matches TRBJ2-7 better. The germline CDR1 and CDR2 sequences are SGHTA and FQGNSA. This CDR3 has 15 amino acids. DNA for the CDR3: TGTGCCAGCAGCTTTTCCGGGACTCAGACCTACGAGCAGTACTTC. The encoded protein is CASSFSGTQTYEQYF.

The gene calls are TRBV12-3 or TRBV12-4 and TRBJ2-7, with 11 bases aligning to TRBD2. The V segment lost 6 bases and the J segment 0 bases; nucleotides outside the gene matches: 4. The length of the CDR3 is 15 residues. CDR3 coding DNA: TGTGCCAGCAGCGGGACTAGCGGAAACTCCTACGAGCAGTACTTC. Its translation is CASSGTSGNSYEQYF.

The rearrangement joins TRBV29-1 to TRBJ1-3; no clear D. The germline V and J ends were trimmed by 4 bases and 6 bases, with 4 bases remaining between them. The CDR3 has 10 amino acids. Germline V CDR1 and CDR2: SQVTM, ANQGSEA. The DNA of the CDR3 is TGCAGCGTTGCGGAAAACACCATATATTTT. Residues: CSVAENTIYF.

This clonotype occurred once. This sequence joins TRBV7-2 and TRBJ2-1; 14 positions match TRBD2. The CDR3 length is 20 residues. Germline assignment: CDR1 SGHTA and CDR2 FQGNSA. The V and J ends lost 3 bases and 4 bases, in that order; junction bases with no gene match: 14. DNA for the CDR3: TGTGCCAGCAGCTTGGGACTAGCGGGGGTCGGGGGTCCTATATACAATGAGCAGTTCTTC. Its translation is CASSLGLAGVGGPIYNEQFF.

DNA for the CDR3: TGTGCCAGCACCCAGACTAGCGGGAACACAGATACGCAGTATTTT. Encoded protein: CASTQTSGNTDTQYF. The rearrangement links TRBV28 to TRBJ2-3; TRBD2 matches 11 bases. The germline V gene has CDR1 MDHEN and CDR2 SYDVKM. Trimming took 7 bases from V and 2 from J; bases not matched to a gene: 5. CDR3 size: 15 residues.

The chain employs TRBV27 and TRBJ2-1, with 9 bases aligning to TRBD1. The V gene's germline CDR1 is MNHEY and CDR2 SMNVEV (reference sequence). The V segment lost 8 bases and the J segment 4 bases; nucleotides outside the gene matches: 0. This CDR3 region has 12 residues. CDR3 residues: CASGTGYNEQFF. CDR3 bases: TGTGCCAGCGGGACAGGGTACAATGAGCAGTTCTTC.

The chain employs TRBV28 and TRBJ1-2; no clear D gene. The germline V gene encodes CDR1 MDHEN and CDR2 SYDVKM. This CDR3 comprises 16 residues. Trimming took off 6 bases at V and 0 bases at J, with 17 bases between the two ends. The CDR3 DNA reads as TGTGCCAGCAGGTCCCAGGCCCTAACAGCTAACTATGGCTACACCTTC. Amino acids: CASRSQALTANYGYTF.

The V and J genes are TRBV15 and TRBJ2-2, with D perhaps matching TRBD1 (5 bases). Germline V gene sequence: CDR1 LNHNV, CDR2 YYDKDF (reference sequence). The V end was cut by 0 bases, the J end by 4 bases, with 9 bases between. CDR3 length: 15 residues. CDR3 in DNA: TGTGCCACCAGCAGAGAAGCACAGGTCACCGGGGAGCTGTTTTTT. Translation: CATSREAQVTGELFF.

The chain uses TRBV29-1 and TRBJ2-1; the D is unclear. CDR3 length equals 13 residues. The V gene lost 5 bases and the J gene lost 4 bases, with 12 bases spanning the gap. CDR1 is SQVTM and CDR2 is ANQGSEA in the germline V gene. This chain's CDR3 is CSVLTGVYNEQFF. In DNA form, the CDR3 reads TGCAGCGTTCTCACTGGAGTATACAATGAGCAGTTCTTC.

The chain recombines TRBV3-1 with TRBJ1-4; the match to TRBD1 covers 9 bases. The V and J ends lost 5 bases and 9 bases, in that order; junction bases with no gene match: 13. Germline lookup yields CDR1 LGHDT and CDR2 YNNKEL (reference sequence). This CDR3 is 16 amino acids long. The CDR3 nucleotides read TGTGCCAGCAGCATAGCCCCGGGACAGGGAGGCAAAAAACTGTTTTTT. This translates into CASSIAPGQGGKKLFF.

This clonotype was counted a few times. This sequence joins TRBV12-5 and TRBJ2-7; D assignment may be TRBD1 or TRBD2 (5 bases each). The CDR3 spans 13 residues. Germline V gene sequence: CDR1 LGHNT, CDR2 FRNRAP. Trimming cost V 4 bases and J 6 bases, with 13 bases left between them. The CDR3 reads CASGWDVGGEQYF. In nucleotides, the CDR3 is TGTGCTAGTGGTTGGGACGTGGGCGGCGAGCAGTACTTC.

The chain uses TRBV6-1 and TRBJ1-1; TRBD1 is a possible D gene (5 bases). Trimming pared 8 bases from V and 11 bases from J, leaving 30 bases between. The CDR3 has 16 residues. Germline-derived CDR1 and CDR2 are MNHNS and SASEGT. The CDR3 spells CASPGIAPLPRKNAFF. The CDR3 nucleotides are TGTGCCAGCCCAGGGATAGCGCCCCTCCCGAGAAAGAACGCTTTCTTT.